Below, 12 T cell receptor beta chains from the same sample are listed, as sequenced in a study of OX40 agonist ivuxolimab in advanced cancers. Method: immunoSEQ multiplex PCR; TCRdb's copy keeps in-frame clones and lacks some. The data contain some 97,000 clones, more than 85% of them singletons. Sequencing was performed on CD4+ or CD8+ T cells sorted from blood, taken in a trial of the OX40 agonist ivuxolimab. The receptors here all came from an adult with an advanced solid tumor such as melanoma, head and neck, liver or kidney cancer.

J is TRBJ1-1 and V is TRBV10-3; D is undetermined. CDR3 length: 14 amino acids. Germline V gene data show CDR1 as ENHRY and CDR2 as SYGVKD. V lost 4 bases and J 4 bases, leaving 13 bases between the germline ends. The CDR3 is CAISGTESGTEAFF. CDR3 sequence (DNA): TGTGCCATCAGTGGCACAGAAAGTGGCACTGAAGCTTTCTTT.

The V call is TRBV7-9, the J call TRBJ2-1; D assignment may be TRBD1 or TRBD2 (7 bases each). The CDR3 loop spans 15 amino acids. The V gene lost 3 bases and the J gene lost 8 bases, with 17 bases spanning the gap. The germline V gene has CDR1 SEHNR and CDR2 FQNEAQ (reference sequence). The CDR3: CASSLAGGGWDEQFF. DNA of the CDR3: TGTGCCAGCAGCTTGGCAGGGGGAGGGTGGGATGAGCAGTTCTTC.

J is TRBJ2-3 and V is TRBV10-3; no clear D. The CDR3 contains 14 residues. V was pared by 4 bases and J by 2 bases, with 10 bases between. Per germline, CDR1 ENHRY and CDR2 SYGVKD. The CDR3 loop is CAISALTNTDTQYF. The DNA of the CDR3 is TGTGCCATCAGTGCCCTGACCAACACAGATACGCAGTATTTT.

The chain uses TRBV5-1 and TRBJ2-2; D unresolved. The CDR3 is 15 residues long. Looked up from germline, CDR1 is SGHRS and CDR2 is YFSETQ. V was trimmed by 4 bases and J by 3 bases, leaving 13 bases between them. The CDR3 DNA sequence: TGCGCCAGCAGCCCCAGGTCTGGGGACACCGGGGAGCTGTTTTTT. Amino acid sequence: CASSPRSGDTGELFF.

In nucleotides, the CDR3 is TGTGCCAGCTCAACGATCACGGGCAGCACAGATACGCAGTATTTT. Translation: CASSTITGSTDTQYF. The rearrangement joins TRBV18 to TRBJ2-3; D is unclear. Looked up from germline, CDR1 is KGHSH and CDR2 is LQKENI. Trimming removed 5 bases at V and 0 bases at J, with 12 bases between. The CDR3 length is 15 residues.

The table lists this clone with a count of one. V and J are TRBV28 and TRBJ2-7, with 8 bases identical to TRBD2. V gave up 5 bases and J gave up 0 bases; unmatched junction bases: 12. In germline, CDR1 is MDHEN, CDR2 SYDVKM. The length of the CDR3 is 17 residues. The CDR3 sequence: CASSQPRTSYSSYEQYF. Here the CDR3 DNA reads TGTGCCAGCAGTCAACCAAGGACTAGCTACAGCTCCTACGAGCAGTACTTC.

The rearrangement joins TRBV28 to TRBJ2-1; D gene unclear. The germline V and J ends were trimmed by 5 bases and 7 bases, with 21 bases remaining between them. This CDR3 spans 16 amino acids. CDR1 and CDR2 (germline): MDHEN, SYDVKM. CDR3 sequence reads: CASSPNGQPGRNEQFF. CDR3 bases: TGTGCCAGCAGTCCCAACGGGCAACCGGGTAGGAATGAGCAGTTCTTC.

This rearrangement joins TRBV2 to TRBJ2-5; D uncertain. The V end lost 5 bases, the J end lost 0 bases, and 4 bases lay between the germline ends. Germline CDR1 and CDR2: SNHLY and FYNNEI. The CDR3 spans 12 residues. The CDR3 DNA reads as TGTGCCAGCAGTAGCGACCAAGAGACCCAGTACTTC. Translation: CASSSDQETQYF.

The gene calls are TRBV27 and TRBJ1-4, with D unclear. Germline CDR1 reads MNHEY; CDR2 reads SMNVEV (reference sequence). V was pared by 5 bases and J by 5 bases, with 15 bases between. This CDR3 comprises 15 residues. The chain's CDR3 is CASSARTGRNEKLFF. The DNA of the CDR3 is TGTGCCAGCAGTGCCCGGACGGGAAGGAATGAAAAACTGTTTTTT.

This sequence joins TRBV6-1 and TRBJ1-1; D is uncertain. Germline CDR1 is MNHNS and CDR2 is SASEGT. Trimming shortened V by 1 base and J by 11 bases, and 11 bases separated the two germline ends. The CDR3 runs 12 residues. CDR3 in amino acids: CASSEDPYGAFF. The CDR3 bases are TGTGCCAGCAGTGAAGACCCTTACGGGGCTTTCTTT.

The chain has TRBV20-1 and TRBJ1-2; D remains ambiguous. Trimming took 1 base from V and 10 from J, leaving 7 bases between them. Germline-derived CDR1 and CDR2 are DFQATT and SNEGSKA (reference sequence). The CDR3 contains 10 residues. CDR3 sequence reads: CSARVGSYTF. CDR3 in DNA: TGCAGTGCTAGAGTGGGATCCTACACCTTC.

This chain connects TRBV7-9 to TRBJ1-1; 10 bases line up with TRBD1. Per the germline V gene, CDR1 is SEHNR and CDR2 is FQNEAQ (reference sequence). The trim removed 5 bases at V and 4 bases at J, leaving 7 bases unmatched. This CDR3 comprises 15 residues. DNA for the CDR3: TGTGCCAGCAGCCCCCTCGGGGACAGGGGCACTGAAGCTTTCTTT. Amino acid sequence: CASSPLGDRGTEAFF.